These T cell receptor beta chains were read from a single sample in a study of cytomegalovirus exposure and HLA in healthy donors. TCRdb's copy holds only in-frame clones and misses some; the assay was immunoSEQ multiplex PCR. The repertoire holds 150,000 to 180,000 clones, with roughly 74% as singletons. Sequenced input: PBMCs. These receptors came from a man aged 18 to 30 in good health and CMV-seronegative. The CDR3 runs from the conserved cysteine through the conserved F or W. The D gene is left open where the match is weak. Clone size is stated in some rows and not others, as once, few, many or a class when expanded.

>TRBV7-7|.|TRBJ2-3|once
TGTGCTAGCAGCTTATCACCGGGGAGCACAGATACGCAGTATTTT
CASSLSPGSTDTQYF
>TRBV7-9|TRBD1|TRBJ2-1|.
TGTGCCAGCAGCGCCGGGACAGTCGCTGGGTTCTTC
CASSAGTVAGFF
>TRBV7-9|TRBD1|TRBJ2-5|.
TGTGCCAGCAGCCGGATCACAGGGGATAATTGGAAGACCCAGTACTTC
CASSRITGDNWKTQYF
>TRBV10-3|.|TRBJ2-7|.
TGTGCCGCATACCGGGAACTTAACCACGAGCAGTACTTC
CAAYRELNHEQYF
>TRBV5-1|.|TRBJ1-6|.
TGCGCCAGCAGCTTGGAGGGAGGGAATTCACCCCTCCACTTT
CASSLEGGNSPLHF
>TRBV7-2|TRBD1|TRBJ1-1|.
TGTGCCAGCAGCTTAGCGCTGGGACAGGGCGTTAACACTGAAGCTTTCTTT
CASSLALGQGVNTEAFF
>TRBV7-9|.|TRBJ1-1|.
TGTGCCAGCAGCTTAGAAACGGGGAACACTGAAGCTTTCTTT
CASSLETGNTEAFF
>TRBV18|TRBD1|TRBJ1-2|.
TGTGCCAGCTCATATGGACAGGGGCAGAACTATGGCTACACCTTC
CASSYGQGQNYGYTF
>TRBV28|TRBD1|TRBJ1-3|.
TGTGCCAGCAGTTCAGTTCAGGGGGCGAGGGGAAACACCATATATTTT
CASSSVQGARGNTIYF
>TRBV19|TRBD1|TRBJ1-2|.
TGTGCCAGTAAAACAGGGGGCGGATTCTCCGGCTACACCTTC
CASKTGGGFSGYTF
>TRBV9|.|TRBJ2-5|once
TGTGCCAGCAGCGTGATGGGAGGGGGGGAGACCCAGTACTTC
CASSVMGGGETQYF
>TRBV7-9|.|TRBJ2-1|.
TGTGCCACACCGTTGGGGGCGGGTGAGCAGTTCTTC
CATPLGAGEQFF
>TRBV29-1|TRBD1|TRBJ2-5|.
TGCAGCGTGAGACGGACAGGTGGGGAGACCCAGTACTTC
CSVRRTGGETQYF
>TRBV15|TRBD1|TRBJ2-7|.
TGTGCCACCAGCAGAGCTAGAGGACGGACAGGGACCTACGAGCAGTACTTC
CATSRARGRTGTYEQYF
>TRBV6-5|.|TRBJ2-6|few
TGTGCCAGCCTACCTGTGTGGTCCGGGGCCAACGTCCTGACTTTC
CASLPVWSGANVLTF
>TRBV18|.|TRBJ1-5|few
TGTGCCAGCTCACCAGAAATTGGTGGAGATCAGCCCCAGCATTTT
CASSPEIGGDQPQHF
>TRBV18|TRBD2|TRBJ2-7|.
TGTGCCAGCTCACCCCCACCGGGACTAGCGCAGTTGCAGTACTTC
CASSPPPGLAQLQYF
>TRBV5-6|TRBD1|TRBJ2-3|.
TGTGCCAGCAGCTGGGGGACAGGGACAGATACGCAGTATTTT
CASSWGTGTDTQYF
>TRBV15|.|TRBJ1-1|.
TGTGCCACCAGCAGACCGGGACAGAACACTGAAGCTTTCTTT
CATSRPGQNTEAFF
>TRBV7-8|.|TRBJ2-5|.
TGTGCCAGCAGCTTATACTCCACAGAGACCCAGTACTTC
CASSLYSTETQYF
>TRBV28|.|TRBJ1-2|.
TGTGCCAGCAGACCTCCGGACCAGCCCGGGGGTGTGAAGTTC
CASRPPDQPGGVKF
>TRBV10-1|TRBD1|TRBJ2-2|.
TGCGCCAGCAGTGAGCGGGACAGGGGTCAAACCGGGGAGCTGTTTTTT
CASSERDRGQTGELFF
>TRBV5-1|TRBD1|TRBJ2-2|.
TGCGCCAGCAGCTCTGGGACAGGGGACACCGGGGAGCTGTTTTTT
CASSSGTGDTGELFF
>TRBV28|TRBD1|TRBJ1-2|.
TGTGCCAGCAGTTTCTTGGACAGGGCCTCCGAGGACTATGGCTACACCTTC
CASSFLDRASEDYGYTF
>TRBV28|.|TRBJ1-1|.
TGTGCCAGCAGTTCTACGGGGGGCTGGAACACTGAAGCTTTCTTT
CASSSTGGWNTEAFF
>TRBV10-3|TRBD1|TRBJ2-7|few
TGTGCCATCAGGATAGGACAGGGAAGGCACGAGCAGTACTTC
CAIRIGQGRHEQYF
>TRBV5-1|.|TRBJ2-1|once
TGCGCCAGCAGCTTGCACACAGTAAATGAGCAGTTCTTC
CASSLHTVNEQFF
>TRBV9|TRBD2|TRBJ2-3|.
TGTGCCAGCAGCTCGAGCGGGGGGGGGAATACGCAGTATTTT
CASSSSGGGNTQYF
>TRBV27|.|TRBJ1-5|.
TGTGCCAGCAGTTTAGAGGCAGGGAGGAATCAGCCCCAGCATTTT
CASSLEAGRNQPQHF
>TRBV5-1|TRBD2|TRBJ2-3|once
TGCGCCAGCAGCTTTGGGACTAGCGGGGGAGATACGCAGTATTTT
CASSFGTSGGDTQYF
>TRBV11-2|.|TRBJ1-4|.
TGTGCCAGCAGCTTGAGGGAAAAACTGTTTTTT
CASSLREKLFF
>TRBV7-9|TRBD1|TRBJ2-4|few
TGTGCCAGCAGCCCAGACAGGGGTGACAACATTCAGTACTTC
CASSPDRGDNIQYF
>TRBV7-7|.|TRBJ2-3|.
TGTGCCAGCAGCCCAGGACTGGCTAGCACAGATACGCAGTATTTT
CASSPGLASTDTQYF
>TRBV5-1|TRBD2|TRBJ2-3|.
TGCGCCAGCAGCCCGCCCGGGTCTAGCGGGCGGGTTACGCAGTATTTT
CASSPPGSSGRVTQYF
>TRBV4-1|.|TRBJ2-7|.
TGCGCCAGCAGCCTGTTTGGCCAGGCCTCCTACGAGCAGTACTTC
CASSLFGQASYEQYF
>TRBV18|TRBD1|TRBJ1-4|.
TGTGCCAGCTTCCGGGACAGAAATGAAAAACTGTTTTTT
CASFRDRNEKLFF
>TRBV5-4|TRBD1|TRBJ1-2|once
TGTGCCAGCAGCCCCCGGGACAGGGGGGCTGGCTACACCTTC
CASSPRDRGAGYTF
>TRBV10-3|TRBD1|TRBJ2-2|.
TGTGCCATCACCGGACAGGGCCTCGGGGAGCTGTTTTTT
CAITGQGLGELFF
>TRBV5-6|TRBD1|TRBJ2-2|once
TGTGCCAGCAGCTTGCGGGACAGGCTCGCGAACACCGGGGAGCTGTTTTTT
CASSLRDRLANTGELFF
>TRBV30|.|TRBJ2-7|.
TGTGCCTGGAGTCCGAAACAGGGCTACGAGCAGTACTTC
CAWSPKQGYEQYF
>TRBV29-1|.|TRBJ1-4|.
TGCAGCGCGGGCGGAGGGGTAATCGAAAAACTGTTTTTT
CSAGGGVIEKLFF
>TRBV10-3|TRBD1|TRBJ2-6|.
TGTGCCATCAGTGAGTCTGTACAGGGGGCGGCCAACGGCCTGACTTTC
CAISESVQGAANGLTF
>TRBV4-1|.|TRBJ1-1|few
TGCGCCAGCAGCCTCCTTATCGACAGGCACACTGAAGCTTTCTTT
CASSLLIDRHTEAFF
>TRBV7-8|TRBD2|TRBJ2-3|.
TGTGCCAGCAGCCCTGATAGCGGGGGGTATAGAGATACGCAGTATTTT
CASSPDSGGYRDTQYF
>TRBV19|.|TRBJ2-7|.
TGTGCCAGTAGTTTCGGACTGGTCTACGAGCAGTACTTC
CASSFGLVYEQYF
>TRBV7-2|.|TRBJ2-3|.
TGTGCCAGCAGCTTGCAACAGGGGCGGGAAGATACGCAGTATTTT
CASSLQQGREDTQYF
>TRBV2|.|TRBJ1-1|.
TGTGCCAGCAGGGGCTACAGGGAAACTGAAGCTTTCTTT
CASRGYRETEAFF
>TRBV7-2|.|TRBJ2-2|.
TGTGCCAGCAGCTTGCTGGCAGGGACAATCACCGGGGAGCTGTTTTTT
CASSLLAGTITGELFF
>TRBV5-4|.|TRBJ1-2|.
TGTGCCAGCAGCTTGGTTTGGGGGGGGGCTAACTATGGCTACACCTTC
CASSLVWGGANYGYTF
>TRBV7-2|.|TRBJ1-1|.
TGTGCCAGCAGCTTAGGCGGCTCGGGCACTGAAGCTTTCTTT
CASSLGGSGTEAFF
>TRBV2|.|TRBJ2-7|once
TGTGCCAGCAGTGGAAGGGGGTTCGACTACGAGCAGTACTTC
CASSGRGFDYEQYF
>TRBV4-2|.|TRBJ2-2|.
TGTGCCAGCAACGGGGGTCCCACGAACACCGGGGAGCTGTTTTTT
CASNGGPTNTGELFF
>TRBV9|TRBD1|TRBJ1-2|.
TGTGCCAGCAGCTCATTCGGGGACAGCGGATGGTATGGCTACACCTTC
CASSSFGDSGWYGYTF